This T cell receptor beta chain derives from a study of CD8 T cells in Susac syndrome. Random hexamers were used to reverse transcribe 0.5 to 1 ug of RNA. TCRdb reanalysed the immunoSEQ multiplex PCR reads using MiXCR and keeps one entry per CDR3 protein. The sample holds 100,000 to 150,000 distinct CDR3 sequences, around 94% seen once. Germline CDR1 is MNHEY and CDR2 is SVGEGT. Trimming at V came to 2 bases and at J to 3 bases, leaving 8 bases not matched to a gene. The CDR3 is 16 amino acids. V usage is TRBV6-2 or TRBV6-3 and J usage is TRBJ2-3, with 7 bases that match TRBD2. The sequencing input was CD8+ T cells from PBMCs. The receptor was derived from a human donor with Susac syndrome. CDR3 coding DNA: TGTGCCAGCAGTTACCCCTCGGGCGGGAGTACAGATACGCAGTATTTT. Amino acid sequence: CASSYPSGGSTDTQYF.